The rows below give T cell receptor beta chains drawn from one sample of a study of blood T cell repertoires in COVID-19. Method: immunoSEQ multiplex PCR; TCRdb's copy keeps in-frame clones and lacks some. The sample lists 20,000 to 30,000 clones, approximately 90% occurring once. Sequencing was carried out using peripheral blood. Receptors originate from a man aged 65-85 years with active COVID-19. The CDR3 runs from the conserved cysteine through the conserved F or W. Each record gives: J gene, V gene, D gene, CDR3 DNA, CDR3 protein. D genes are given only for firm matches.

J: TRBJ2-5; V: TRBV4-3; D: -; DNA: TGCGCCAGCAGCCAAGATCTTGGACAAGCTCGAGAGACCCAGTACTTC; CDR3: CASSQDLGQARETQYF
J: TRBJ1-2; V: TRBV7-2; D: -; DNA: TGTGCCAGCAGCTTAGGACCCAGCGCCGGCTACACCTTC; CDR3: CASSLGPSAGYTF
J: TRBJ2-5; V: TRBV19; D: -; DNA: TGTGCCAGTACCCAACCCGGGACTGGAGAGACCCAGTACTTC; CDR3: CASTQPGTGETQYF
J: TRBJ2-4; V: TRBV20-1; D: -; DNA: TGCAGTGCTAGTAAACTTGCTGGTAGAAACATTCAGTACTTC; CDR3: CSASKLAGRNIQYF
J: TRBJ2-2; V: TRBV19; D: TRBD1; DNA: TGTGCCAGTAGTCGGGACAGGGGGACCGGGGAGCTGTTTTTT; CDR3: CASSRDRGTGELFF
J: TRBJ2-1; V: TRBV10-3; D: TRBD2; DNA: TGTGCCATCAGTGAGACGCTAGCGGGGGGACTATACAATGAGCAGTTCTTC; CDR3: CAISETLAGGLYNEQFF
J: TRBJ2-1; V: TRBV15; D: -; DNA: TGTGCCACCAGGGCAGGTGCTAGCCGGTTCAATGAGCAGTTCTTC; CDR3: CATRAGASRFNEQFF
J: TRBJ1-4; V: TRBV7-2; D: -; DNA: TGTGCCAGCAGCTTGGGGAGGGGTGAAAAACTGTTTTTT; CDR3: CASSLGRGEKLFF
J: TRBJ2-6; V: TRBV7-7; D: -; DNA: TGTGCTAGCAGCGTAGACGTCCCGGGTACCGCTGGGGCCAACGTCCTGACTTTC; CDR3: CASSVDVPGTAGANVLTF
J: TRBJ1-1; V: TRBV18; D: -; DNA: TGTGCCAGCTCACCCTCAGGGAACACTGAAGCTTTCTTT; CDR3: CASSPSGNTEAFF
J: TRBJ2-2; V: TRBV19; D: TRBD1; DNA: TGTGCCAGTAGTACGGACAGGATAGTCTATCTGCATACCGGGGAGCTGTTTTTT; CDR3: CASSTDRIVYLHTGELFF
J: TRBJ1-5; V: TRBV13; D: TRBD1; DNA: TGTGCCAGCAGTTCCCGACAGGGGAGAGGGGCCCAGCATTTT; CDR3: CASSSRQGRGAQHF
J: TRBJ1-5; V: TRBV2; D: TRBD1; DNA: TGTGCCAGCAGTAAACCCACCGGGACAGGAAATAATCAGCCCCAGCATTTT; CDR3: CASSKPTGTGNNQPQHF